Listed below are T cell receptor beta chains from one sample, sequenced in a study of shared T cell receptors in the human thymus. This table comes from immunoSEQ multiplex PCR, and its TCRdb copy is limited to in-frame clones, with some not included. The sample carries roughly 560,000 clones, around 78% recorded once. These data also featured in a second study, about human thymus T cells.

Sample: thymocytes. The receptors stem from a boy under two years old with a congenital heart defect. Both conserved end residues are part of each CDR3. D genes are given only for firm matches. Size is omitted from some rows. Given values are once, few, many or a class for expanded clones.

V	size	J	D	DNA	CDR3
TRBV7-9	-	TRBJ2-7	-	TGTGCCAGCAGCCGCTTCGGGAGTATCACCTACGAGCAGTACTTC	CASSRFGSITYEQYF
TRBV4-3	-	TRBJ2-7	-	TGCGCCAGCAGCCAAGAAGTTGCGGGGGCAAAATACGAGCAGTACTTC	CASSQEVAGAKYEQYF
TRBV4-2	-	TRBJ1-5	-	TGTGCCAGCAGCCAAGATTGGACAGAATATAGCAATCAGCCCCAGCATTTT	CASSQDWTEYSNQPQHF
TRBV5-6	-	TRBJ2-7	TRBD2	TGTGCCAGCAGCCGCCTTAGCGGGCCCGACTCCTACGAGCAGTACTTC	CASSRLSGPDSYEQYF
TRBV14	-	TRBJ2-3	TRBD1	TGTGCCAGCAGTTTAGGGGGCTCTAGCACAGATACGCAGTATTTT	CASSLGGSSTDTQYF
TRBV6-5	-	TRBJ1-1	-	TGTGCCAGCAGGTCGGCAGGTTTCACTGAAGCTTTCTTT	CASRSAGFTEAFF
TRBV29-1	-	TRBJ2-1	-	TGCAGCGTTGAAGAAACGGCGTGGGCCGATGAGCAGTTCTTC	CSVEETAWADEQFF
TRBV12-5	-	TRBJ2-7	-	TGTGCTAGTGGTTTGGGGATACTAGGGTCCTACGAGCAGTACTTC	CASGLGILGSYEQYF
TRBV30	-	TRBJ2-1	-	TGTGCCTGGAGAGTACGGGGGAATGAGCAGTTCTTC	CAWRVRGNEQFF
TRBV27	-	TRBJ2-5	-	TGTGCCAGCAGTTTATCGACCGACAATTACCAAGAGACCCAGTACTTC	CASSLSTDNYQETQYF
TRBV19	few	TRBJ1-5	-	TGTGCCAGTTCCGACAGACACCGTATCATAAGTCGGCCCCAGCATTTT	CASSDRHRIISRPQHF
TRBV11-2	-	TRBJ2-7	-	TGTGCCAGCAGCTTAGGTGGGAGTTTACCCTACGAGCAGTACTTC	CASSLGGSLPYEQYF
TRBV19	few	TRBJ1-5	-	TGTGCCGCGGGGTCGGGGGGAGGTCAGCCCCAGCATTTT	CAAGSGGGQPQHF
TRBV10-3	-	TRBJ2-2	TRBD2	TGTGCCATCAGTTCGAGCCTAATAGCGGGAGGGCGTTTCGGGGAGCTGTTTTTT	CAISSSLIAGGRFGELFF
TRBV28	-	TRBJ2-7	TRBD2	TGTGCCAGCAGCCCAATCCCAGGACTAGCCAGGTACGAGCAGTACTTC	CASSPIPGLARYEQYF
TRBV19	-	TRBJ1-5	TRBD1	TGTGCCAGTAGTAGGGGGGACAGGGGGAATCAGCCCCAGCATTTT	CASSRGDRGNQPQHF
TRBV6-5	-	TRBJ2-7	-	TGTGCCAGCAGAGGGGGAAGGATCTCCTACGAGCAGTACTTC	CASRGGRISYEQYF
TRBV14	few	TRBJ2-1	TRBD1	TGTGCCAGCAGCCCGATATGTTGGGACAGGGAACCCTACAATGAGCAGTTCTTC	CASSPICWDREPYNEQFF
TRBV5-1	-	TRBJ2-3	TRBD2	TGCGCCAGCAGCTTGTTCGTGCTAGCGGGACTCACAGATACGCAGTATTTT	CASSLFVLAGLTDTQYF
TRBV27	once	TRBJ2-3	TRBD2	TGTGCCAGCATTGGGACTACAAATACAGATACGCAGTATTTT	CASIGTTNTDTQYF
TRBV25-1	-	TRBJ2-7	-	TGTGCCAGCAGTGAATCGGGTGGGAGGAGGACCTACGGGCAGTACTTC	CASSESGGRRTYGQYF
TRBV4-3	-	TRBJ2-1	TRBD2	TGCGCCAGCAGCCAGGAACTAGCGGGAGAGAATAATGAGCAGTTCTTC	CASSQELAGENNEQFF
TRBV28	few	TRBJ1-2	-	TGTGCCAGCAGTTTATCCGCCGGGGTCAGGGGCTACACCTTC	CASSLSAGVRGYTF
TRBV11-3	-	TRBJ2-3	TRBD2	TGTGCCAGCAGCCCCGGACTAGCGGGAGCCCCCTATACGCAGTATTTT	CASSPGLAGAPYTQYF
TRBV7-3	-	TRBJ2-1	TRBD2	TGTGCCAGCAGCCCCCAGCGGGAGAATGAGCAGTTCTTC	CASSPQRENEQFF
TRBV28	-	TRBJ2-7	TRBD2	TGTGCCAGCAGCCGTAGGGGAGCGGCGGGGGCCTACGAGCAGTACTTC	CASSRRGAAGAYEQYF
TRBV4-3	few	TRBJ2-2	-	TGCGCCAGCAGCCAAGATGTTAATGCGGCCGGGGAGCTGTTTTTT	CASSQDVNAAGELFF
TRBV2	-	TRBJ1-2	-	TGTGCCAGCAGTGAACAATTGCCGGGGAGTTCCGGGACATTACCTTATGGCTACACCTTC	CASSEQLPGSSGTLPYGYTF
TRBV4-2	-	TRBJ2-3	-	TGTGCCAGCAGCCAAGCCCGGGACTCAGATACGCAGTATTTT	CASSQARDSDTQYF
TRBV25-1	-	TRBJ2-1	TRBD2	TGTGCCAGCACCGGACTAGCGGGGCACAATGAGCAGTTCTTC	CASTGLAGHNEQFF
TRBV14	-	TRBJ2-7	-	TGTGCCAGCAGCCCCTCCGGGGCCTACGAGCAGTACTTC	CASSPSGAYEQYF
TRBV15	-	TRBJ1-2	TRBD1	TGTGCCACCAGCAGTAAAACAGGGGACTATGGCTACACCTTC	CATSSKTGDYGYTF
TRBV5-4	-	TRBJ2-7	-	TGTGCCAGCAGCCAGGGTGGAGAGCAGTACTTC	CASSQGGEQYF
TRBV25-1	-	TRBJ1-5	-	TGTGCCAGCAGTGCCGCAGGGGATAGCAATCAGCCCCAGCATTTT	CASSAAGDSNQPQHF
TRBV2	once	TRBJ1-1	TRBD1	TGTGCCAGCAGTTCCCACGGACAGGGCCGGGCTGGGGCTTTCTTT	CASSSHGQGRAGAFF
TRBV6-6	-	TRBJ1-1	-	TGTGCCAGCAGTGGCCGGGAGAACACTGAAGCTTTCTTT	CASSGRENTEAFF
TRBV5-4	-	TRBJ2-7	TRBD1	TGTGCCAGCAGCACCTCGGACAGGGGGAGCGTTCTCTACGAGCAGTACTTC	CASSTSDRGSVLYEQYF
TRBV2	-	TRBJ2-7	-	TGTGCCAGCATGGGGGGGGAAGGGGGAGAGCAGTACTTC	CASMGGEGGEQYF
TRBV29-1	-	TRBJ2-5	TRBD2	TGCAGCGTTGAAGGGGGGCTAGCGGGAGGGCCCGACCAAGAGACCCAGTACTTC	CSVEGGLAGGPDQETQYF
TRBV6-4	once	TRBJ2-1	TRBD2	TGTGCCAGCAGTGCATCGTCAGTAGGCAGTACTCGCGGGGGCTACAATGAGCAGTTCTTC	CASSASSVGSTRGGYNEQFF
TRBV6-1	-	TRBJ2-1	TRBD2	TGTGCCAGCAGTGTCCGGGGACTAGCGGGAGGACCTAATGAGCAGTTCTTC	CASSVRGLAGGPNEQFF
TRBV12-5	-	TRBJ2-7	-	TGTGCTAGTGGTTTGGTATCGGCGGAGGGGGCGCAGGAGCAGTACTTC	CASGLVSAEGAQEQYF
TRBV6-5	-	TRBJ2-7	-	TGTGCCAGCAGTATAAACTCCTACGAGCAGTACTTC	CASSINSYEQYF
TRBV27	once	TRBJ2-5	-	TGTGCCAGCAGTTCGGCTCAGGGGTTTGGGGAGACCCAGTACTTC	CASSSAQGFGETQYF
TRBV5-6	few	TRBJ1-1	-	TGTGCCAGCAGCTTGACGGTCATGAACACTGAAGCTTTCTTT	CASSLTVMNTEAFF
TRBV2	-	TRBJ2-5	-	TGTGCCAGCAGTGAAGGGGGCAGGGCACAGTACTTC	CASSEGGRAQYF
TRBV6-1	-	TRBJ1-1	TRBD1	TGTGCCAGCAGTGGCGGGACAGGGCTTGGAGCTTTCTTT	CASSGGTGLGAFF
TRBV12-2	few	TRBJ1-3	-	TGTGCAAGTCGCTTAGATCCCCGAGGGCGTCCTGGAAACACCATATATTTT	CASRLDPRGRPGNTIYF
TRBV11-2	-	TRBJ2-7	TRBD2	TGTGCCAGCAGCTTAGAACTGGCTAGCGGGATGTACGAGCAGTACTTC	CASSLELASGMYEQYF
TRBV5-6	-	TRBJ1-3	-	TGTGCCAGCAGCCTATGGACTCAACTCTCTGGAAACACCATATATTTT	CASSLWTQLSGNTIYF
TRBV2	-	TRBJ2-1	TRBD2	TGTGCCAGCAGTTCCCGGGACTACGAGGACAATGAGCAGTTCTTC	CASSSRDYEDNEQFF
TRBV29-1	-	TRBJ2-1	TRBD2	TGCAGCGTTGAAGGACGGGAGGGGTCCTACAATGAGCAGTTCTTC	CSVEGREGSYNEQFF
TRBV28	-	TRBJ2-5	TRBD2	TGTGCCAGCAGTCACCCTTTTGAGCGGGAGTTGCCCCGAGGGTTCCAAGAGACCCAGTACTTC	CASSHPFERELPRGFQETQYF
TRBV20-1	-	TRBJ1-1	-	TGCAGTGCTAGACAGCAGGGCGAAGCTTTCTTT	CSARQQGEAFF
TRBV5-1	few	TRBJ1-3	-	TGCGCCAGCAGCTTGAGAACGCCCTCCCCCAGCTCTGGAAACACCATATATTTT	CASSLRTPSPSSGNTIYF
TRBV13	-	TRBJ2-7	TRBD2	TGTGCCAGCAGCCCCGGACTAGCGGGGGAGTACGAGCAGTACTTC	CASSPGLAGEYEQYF
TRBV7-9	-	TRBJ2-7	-	TGTGCCAGCAGCTTAGGGTCCTACGACTCCTACGAGCAGTACTTC	CASSLGSYDSYEQYF